A single sample gave rise to the 18 T cell receptor beta chains below, sequenced in a study of blood T cells in healthy people across ages. A second about 7 to 11 cycle PCR used barcoded and J-beta primers. TCRdb re-derived calls from the 5' RACE reads in MiXCR, one entry per CDR3 protein. Among around 870,000 distinct CDR3 sequences listed, 29% were seen once. Sequencing input: blood. The source of these receptors is a woman older than 75 in good health.

This clonotype has only a few counts. It may be a read error: a sequence one base away is much more abundant. The chain links TRBV12-3 or TRBV12-4 to TRBJ1-2, with D possibly being TRBD1 (5 bases). This CDR3 region has 14 residues. V lost 5 bases and J lost 0, with 10 bases in between. Here the CDR3 reads CASSAQGANYGYTF. The CDR3 DNA follows: TGTGCCAGCAGTGCCCAGGGAGCTAACTATGGCTACACCTTC.

This clonotype showed up many times. Here the CDR3 DNA reads TGTGCCAGCAGTTACTCAAAGGTAGCAGGTACCGCCTACGAGCAGTACTTC. Translating it yields CASSYSKVAGTAYEQYF. The chain joins TRBV6-6 to TRBJ2-7; D gene uncertain. Germline lookup yields CDR1 MNHNY and CDR2 SVGAGI (reference sequence). Trimming cost V 0 bases and J 2 bases, with 17 bases left between them. This CDR3 spans 17 amino acids.

This clonotype was seen many times. This chain uses TRBV14 with TRBJ2-1, with D unresolved. CDR1 and CDR2 (germline): SGHDN, FVKESK. The CDR3 spans 15 residues. Trimming took off 1 base at V and 3 bases at J, with 10 bases between the two ends. The CDR3 region has the DNA TGTGCCAGCAGCCAAGGGACGGGCAGCTACAATGAGCAGTTCTTC. It is translated as CASSQGTGSYNEQFF.

This clonotype showed up many times. The chain couples TRBV11-2 to TRBJ2-3, with 9 bases that match TRBD2. This CDR3 contains 13 residues. J lost 13 bases, V lost 1 base, and 6 bases had no gene match. Germline values: CDR1 SGHAT, CDR2 FQNNGV. DNA for the CDR3: TGTGCCAGCAGCTTAGGGATCCAGCGGGGGGAGTATTTT. Translating gives CASSLGIQRGEYF.

This clonotype has a count of ten or more. The DNA for the CDR3 is TGTGCCAGCAGTTACTCCACAGGGCCCCTAGGCTACACCTTC. It encodes CASSYSTGPLGYTF. V is TRBV6-5 and J is TRBJ1-2, with D perhaps matching TRBD1 (6 bases). The V gene lost 0 bases and the J gene lost 8 bases, with 13 bases spanning the gap. CDR1 is MNHEY, CDR2 SVGAGI, per germline. The CDR3 extends over 14 amino acids.

This clonotype turned up a few times. The V gene is TRBV5-4, the J gene TRBJ2-4, with D perhaps given as TRBD1 or TRBD2 (5 bases each). The CDR3 sequence is 16 residues long. Trimming shortened V by 0 bases and J by 0 bases, and 10 bases separated the two germline ends. The V gene's germline CDR1 is SGHNT and CDR2 YYREEE (reference sequence). The CDR3 here is CASSLGGTPAKNIQYF. In DNA form, the CDR3 reads TGTGCCAGCAGCTTGGGAGGGACCCCAGCCAAAAACATTCAGTACTTC.

This chain links TRBV7-2 with TRBJ2-2; TRBD1 is a possible D gene (6 bases). Germline V CDR1 and CDR2: SGHTA, FQGNSA. Trimming removed 2 bases at V and 4 bases at J, with 11 bases between. CDR3 length: 15 residues. CDR3 loop: CASSLTGSSTGELFF. Written as DNA, the CDR3 is TGTGCCAGCAGCTTAACAGGGAGTAGCACCGGGGAGCTGTTTTTT.

V gene TRBV3-1 combines with J gene TRBJ2-3; D unresolved. Germline lookup yields CDR1 LGHDT and CDR2 YNNKEL (reference sequence). The CDR3 sequence is 14 residues long. V lost 5 bases and J 5 bases, leaving 14 bases between the germline ends. The CDR3 here is CASSAEQTGDTQYF. Written as DNA, the CDR3 is TGTGCCAGCAGCGCAGAACAGACCGGAGATACGCAGTATTTT.

This clonotype was detected ten times or more. The chain joins TRBV5-1 to TRBJ2-7; D may correspond to TRBD1 or TRBD2 (5 bases each). The V end was cut by 0 bases, the J end by 7 bases, with 17 bases between. From germline, CDR1 is SGHRS and CDR2 YFSETQ. The CDR3 spans 15 residues. The CDR3 reads CASSLAERGLGEQYF. CDR3 in DNA: TGCGCCAGCAGCTTGGCCGAGAGGGGTTTGGGGGAGCAGTACTTC. The whole variable domain, remainder taken from reference TRBV5-1 and TRBJ2-7, is KAGVTQTPRYLIKTRGQQVTLSCSPISGHRSVSWYQQTPGQGLQFLFEYFSETQRNKGNFPGRFSGRQFSNSRSEMNVSTLELGDSALYLCASSLAERGLGEQYFGPGTRLTVT.

This chain joins TRBV9 and TRBJ2-7; D tentatively reads TRBD1 or TRBD2 (5 bases each). Germline CDR1 is SGDLS and CDR2 is YYNGEE. The CDR3 contains 15 residues. V lost 0 bases and J lost 2, with 12 bases in between. CDR3 protein: CASSVGGVVAYEQYF. In nucleotides, the CDR3 is TGTGCCAGCAGCGTAGGAGGGGTAGTAGCCTACGAGCAGTACTTC.

This clonotype occurred many times. The rearrangement uses TRBV20-1 and TRBJ1-2; D perhaps matches TRBD1 (6 bases). Germline V gene data show CDR1 as DFQATT and CDR2 as SNEGSKA (reference sequence). This CDR3 spans 17 amino acids. Trimming pared 1 base from V and 8 bases from J, leaving 26 bases between. CDR3 bases: TGCAGTGCTAGAGTGTCGGGACAAGCAAACCTCCCTGGCGGCTACACCTTC. Translated: CSARVSGQANLPGGYTF.

A word on this clonotype: With a much larger clone just one base away, this may be a read error. The V and J genes are TRBV6-1 and TRBJ2-7; D is tentatively TRBD1 or TRBD2 (5 bases each). The V and J ends lost 7 bases and 7 bases respectively, with 20 bases between them. Germline loops: CDR1 MNHNS, CDR2 SASEGT. CDR3 length: 14 amino acids. The chain's CDR3 is CASNAPGARGEQYF. The CDR3 DNA is TGTGCCAGCAACGCCCCCGGGGCAAGGGGAGAGCAGTACTTC.

The chain has TRBV7-8 and TRBJ2-6; D remains ambiguous. This CDR3 is 13 amino acids long. Deletions cut 5 bases from V and 3 bases from J, with 5 bases between. Germline CDR1 is SGHVS and CDR2 is FQNEAQ. The CDR3 region is CASSTGGANVLTF. CDR3 nucleotide sequence: TGTGCCAGCAGCACCGGTGGGGCCAACGTCCTGACTTTC.

This clonotype was seen a few times. The chain combines TRBV7-2 with TRBJ1-1; no firm D call. Germline V lookup: CDR1 SGHTA, CDR2 FQGNSA. The CDR3 sequence is 15 residues long. V was clipped by 4 bases and J by 2 bases, with 14 bases between them. CDR3 nucleotides: TGTGCCAGCAGCTCTTACACCGGAGGTAACACTGAAGCTTTCTTT. Its protein product is CASSSYTGGNTEAFF.

This clonotype has a count of ten or more. The V call is TRBV20-1, the J call TRBJ2-7, with D maybe TRBD1 (6 bases). Germline lookup yields CDR1 DFQATT and CDR2 SNEGSKA (reference sequence). Trimming took off 2 bases at V and 3 bases at J, with 14 bases between the two ends. CDR3 size: 14 residues. CDR3 coding DNA: TGCAGTGCTAGACAGGGGTCACTCAACTACGAGCAGTACTTC. Protein: CSARQGSLNYEQYF.

This clonotype was counted many times. The chain couples TRBV5-5 to TRBJ2-3, with D uncertain. V lost 4 bases, J lost 1 base, and 10 bases lay in between. The germline CDR1 and CDR2 sequences are SGHKS and YYEKEE (reference sequence). This CDR3 region has 14 residues. The CDR3 DNA sequence: TGTGCCAGCAGCCAACCCGGCGGCACAGATACGCAGTATTTT. Translation gives CASSQPGGTDTQYF.

The chain uses TRBV18 and TRBJ2-5; 7 bases map to TRBD1. With 4 bases clipped from V and 2 bases from J, the junction kept 7 bases outside the gene matches. In germline, CDR1 is KGHSH, CDR2 LQKENI. The CDR3 has 15 amino acids. The CDR3 here is CASSRRQGPQETQYF. CDR3 bases: TGTGCCAGCTCACGGCGACAGGGCCCGCAAGAGACCCAGTACTTC.

Details on this clonotype: A much larger clone sits a single nucleotide away, making a read error possible. The CDR3 here is CASSWVVATNEKLFF. CDR3 nucleotides: TGCGCCAGCAGTTGGGTCGTTGCAACTAATGAAAAACTGTTTTTT. The J gene is TRBJ1-4, the V gene TRBV4-1, with unresolved D. The V end lost 6 bases, the J end lost 0 bases, and 11 bases lay between the germline ends. The CDR3 length is 15 residues. CDR1 and CDR2 (germline): MGHRA, YSYEKL.